This T cell receptor (beta chain) emerged from a study of blood T cell repertoires in COVID-19. Study-level information: Acute and convalescent COVID-19 specimens originated in the United States, Italy and Spain. From T cells, B-cell-depleted T cells, or PBMCs came the material, which was cDNA or gDNA.

Authors' methods: Estimated nucleated cell counts came from reference gene primer amplification. Data came from immunoSEQ multiplex PCR; TCRdb stores just in-frame clones and leaves some out. Clonal size and the V and J genes are those of that table, whereas D and trimming came from the DNA. The top ten clones hold over 1.5% of a sample with 200,000 to 300,000 clones, about 88% of them seen once. V gave up 6 bases and J gave up 1 base; unmatched junction bases: 5. The CDR3 extends over 14 amino acids. Looked up from germline, CDR1 is MNHEY and CDR2 is SVGAGI. The sequenced sample consisted of peripheral blood. This TCR came from a man under 40 with active or convalescent COVID-19. This chain links TRBV6-5 with TRBJ1-1; 7 bases are a match to TRBD1. CDR3: CASRPDRRNTEAFF. DNA of the CDR3: TGTGCCAGCAGACCGGACAGGAGGAACACTGAAGCTTTCTTT.